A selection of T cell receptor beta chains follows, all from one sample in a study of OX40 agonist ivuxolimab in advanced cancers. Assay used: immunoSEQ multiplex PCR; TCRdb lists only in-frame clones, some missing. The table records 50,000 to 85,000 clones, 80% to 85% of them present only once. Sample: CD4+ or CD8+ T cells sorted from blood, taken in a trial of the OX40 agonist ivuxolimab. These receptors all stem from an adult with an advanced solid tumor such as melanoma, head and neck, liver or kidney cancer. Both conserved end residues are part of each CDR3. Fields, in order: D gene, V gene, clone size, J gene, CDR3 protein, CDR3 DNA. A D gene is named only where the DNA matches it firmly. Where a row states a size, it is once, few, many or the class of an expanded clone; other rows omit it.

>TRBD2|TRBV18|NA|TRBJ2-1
CASSPASGRAQWVF
TGTGCCAGCTCACCGGCTAGCGGGAGGGCCCAGTGGGTCTTC
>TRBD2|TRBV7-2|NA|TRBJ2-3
CASSPGGSRTDTQYF
TGTGCCAGCAGCCCAGGCGGGAGTCGCACAGATACGCAGTATTTT
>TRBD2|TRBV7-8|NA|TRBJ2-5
CASSLEGGRAQETQYF
TGTGCCAGCAGCTTAGAAGGCGGGAGGGCCCAAGAGACCCAGTACTTC
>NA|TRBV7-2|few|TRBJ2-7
CASSYMSGRISDEQYF
TGTGCCAGCAGCTACATGAGCGGCCGGATTAGTGACGAGCAGTACTTC
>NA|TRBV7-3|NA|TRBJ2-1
CASSLTPSRGIHNEQFF
TGTGCCAGCAGCTTAACTCCGTCAAGGGGGATCCACAATGAGCAGTTCTTC
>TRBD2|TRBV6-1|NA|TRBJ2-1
CASSERASSVLAGVTGNEQFF
TGTGCCAGCAGTGAAAGGGCTTCCTCCGTACTAGCGGGAGTAACAGGCAATGAGCAGTTCTTC
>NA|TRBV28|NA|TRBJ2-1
CASFSLDDMYNEQFF
TGTGCCAGCTTTTCGTTGGATGATATGTACAATGAGCAGTTCTTC
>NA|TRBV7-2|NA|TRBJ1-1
CASSLGVDREAFF
TGTGCCAGCAGCTTAGGGGTCGACAGGGAAGCTTTCTTT
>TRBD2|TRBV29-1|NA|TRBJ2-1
CSAATLAGSNEQFF
TGCAGCGCCGCCACCTTAGCGGGTTCCAATGAGCAGTTCTTC
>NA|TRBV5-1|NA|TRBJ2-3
CASSSTGRVTTGDTQYF
TGCGCCAGCAGCTCTACAGGGAGGGTCACGACTGGAGATACGCAGTATTTT
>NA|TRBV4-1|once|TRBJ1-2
CASSQEGQNYGYTF
TGCGCCAGCAGCCAAGAAGGGCAGAACTATGGCTACACCTTC
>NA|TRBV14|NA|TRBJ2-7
CASSQVHEQYF
TGTGCCAGCAGCCAAGTGCACGAGCAGTACTTC
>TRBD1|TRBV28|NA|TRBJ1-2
CASSLGQKKYGYTF
TGTGCCAGCAGTTTGGGACAGAAAAAGTATGGCTACACCTTC
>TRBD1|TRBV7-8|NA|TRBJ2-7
CASSSTGEQYF
TGTGCCAGCAGCTCCACAGGGGAACAGTACTTC
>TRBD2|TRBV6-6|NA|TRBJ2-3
CASVREGLTDTQYF
TGTGCCAGTGTGCGGGAGGGCCTCACAGATACGCAGTATTTT
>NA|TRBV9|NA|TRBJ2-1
CASSVAVAGDEQFF
TGTGCCAGCAGCGTAGCTGTCGCTGGGGATGAGCAGTTCTTC
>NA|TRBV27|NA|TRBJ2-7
CASSRQGSYEQYF
TGTGCCAGCAGTCGGCAGGGCTCATACGAGCAGTACTTC
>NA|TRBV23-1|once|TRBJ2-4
CASSQWGPGKNIQYF
TGCGCCAGCAGTCAATGGGGACCGGGAAAAAACATTCAGTACTTC
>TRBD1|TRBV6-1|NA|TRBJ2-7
CASRDRGGYEQYF
TGTGCCAGCAGGGACAGGGGAGGGTACGAGCAGTACTTC
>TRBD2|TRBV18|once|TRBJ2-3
CASSPGLAGAFTDTQYF
TGTGCCAGCTCACCTGGACTAGCGGGAGCGTTCACAGATACGCAGTATTTT
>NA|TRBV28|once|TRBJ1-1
CASSLQPGTEAFF
TGTGCCAGCAGCCTACAGCCGGGCACTGAAGCTTTCTTT
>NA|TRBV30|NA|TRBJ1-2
CAWSGGPYGYTF
TGTGCCTGGAGTGGGGGTCCTTATGGCTACACCTTC
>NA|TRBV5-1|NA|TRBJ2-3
CASSRDLIGGTDTQYF
TGCGCCAGCAGCCGTGACTTGATAGGCGGAACAGATACGCAGTATTTT
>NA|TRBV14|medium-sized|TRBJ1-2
CASSREQGGYGYTF
TGTGCCAGCAGCCGAGAACAGGGAGGATATGGCTACACCTTC
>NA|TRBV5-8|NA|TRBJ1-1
CASRARTEAFF
TGTGCCAGCAGAGCCAGGACTGAAGCTTTCTTT
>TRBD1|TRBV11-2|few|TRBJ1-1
CASSYQAPGTANTEAFF
TGTGCCAGCAGCTACCAGGCCCCCGGGACAGCAAACACTGAAGCTTTCTTT
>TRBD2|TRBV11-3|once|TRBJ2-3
CASSSRGGTDTQYF
TGTGCCAGCAGCTCCCGGGGAGGGACAGATACGCAGTATTTT
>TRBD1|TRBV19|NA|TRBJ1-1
CASSIDRGRKAFF
TGTGCCAGTAGTATAGACAGGGGGCGGAAAGCTTTCTTT
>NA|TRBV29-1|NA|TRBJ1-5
CSVSATFNQPQHF
TGCAGCGTGTCAGCAACCTTCAATCAGCCCCAGCATTTT
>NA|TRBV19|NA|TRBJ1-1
CASSLKMNTEAFF
TGTGCCAGTAGTTTAAAGATGAACACTGAAGCTTTCTTT
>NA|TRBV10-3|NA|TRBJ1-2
CASSEQTNYGYTF
TGTGCCAGCAGTGAACAGACAAACTATGGCTACACCTTC
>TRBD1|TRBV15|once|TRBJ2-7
CATSRDRGYEQYF
TGTGCCACCAGCAGAGACAGGGGGTACGAGCAGTACTTC
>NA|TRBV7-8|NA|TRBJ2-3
CASSHTSGISTDTQYF
TGTGCCAGCAGCCATACCTCAGGGATTTCCACAGATACGCAGTATTTT
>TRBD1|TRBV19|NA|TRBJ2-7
CASSKGTGGFLREQYF
TGTGCCAGTAGTAAAGGGACAGGGGGTTTCCTACGAGAGCAGTACTTC
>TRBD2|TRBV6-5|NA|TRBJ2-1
CASSGLAGFEQFF
TGTGCCAGCAGTGGACTAGCGGGATTTGAGCAGTTCTTC
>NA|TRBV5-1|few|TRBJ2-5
CASSSNWAGETQYF
TGCGCCAGCAGCTCGAATTGGGCTGGAGAGACCCAGTACTTC
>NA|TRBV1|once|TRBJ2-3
CTSSRFLTGVCTDTQYF
TGCACCAGCAGCCGGTTTCTGACGGGGGTTTGCACAGATACGCAGTATTTT
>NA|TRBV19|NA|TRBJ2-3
CASSSLGSNTDTQYF
TGTGCCAGTAGTAGCCTCGGGTCGAACACAGATACGCAGTATTTT
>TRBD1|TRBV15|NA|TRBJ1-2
CATSRPGTGIGGYTF
TGTGCCACCAGCAGACCCGGGACAGGGATTGGTGGCTACACCTTC
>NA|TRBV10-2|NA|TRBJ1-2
CASSEPQGRGYTF
TGCGCCAGCAGTGAGCCCCAGGGTAGAGGCTACACCTTC
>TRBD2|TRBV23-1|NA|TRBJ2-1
CASSQSHPSGSSYNEQFF
TGCGCCAGCAGTCAATCGCACCCTAGCGGGAGCTCCTACAATGAGCAGTTCTTC
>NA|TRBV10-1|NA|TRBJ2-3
CASSNMRDWGQYF
TGCGCCAGCAGTAACATGAGGGACTGGGGGCAGTATTTT
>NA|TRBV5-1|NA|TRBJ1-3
CASSFSTPGRGNTIYF
TGCGCCAGCAGCTTCTCTACCCCAGGGCGCGGAAACACCATATATTTT
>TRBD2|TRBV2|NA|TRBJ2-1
CASRNLAGGLHNEQFF
TGTGCCAGCAGAAATCTAGCGGGAGGGCTTCACAATGAGCAGTTCTTC
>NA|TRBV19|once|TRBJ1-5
CASSRDRNQPQHF
TGTGCCAGTAGTAGAGACAGGAATCAGCCCCAGCATTTT
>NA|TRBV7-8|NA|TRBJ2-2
CASSLVSYTGELFF
TGTGCCAGCAGCTTAGTTAGTTACACCGGGGAGCTGTTTTTT
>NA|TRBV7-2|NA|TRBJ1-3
CASSDRGNTIYF
TGTGCCAGCAGCGACAGGGGAAACACCATATATTTT
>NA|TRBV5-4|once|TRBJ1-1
CASSLGAATEYAEAFF
TGTGCCAGCAGCTTGGGTGCAGCGACAGAGTACGCTGAAGCTTTCTTT
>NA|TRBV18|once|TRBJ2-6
CASSPSRNSGANVLTF
TGTGCCAGCTCACCGTCGCGAAACTCTGGGGCCAACGTCCTGACTTTC
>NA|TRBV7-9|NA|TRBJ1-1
CASSLGVGVENTEAFF
TGTGCCAGCAGCTTAGGAGTGGGGGTCGAGAACACTGAAGCTTTCTTT
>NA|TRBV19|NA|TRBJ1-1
CASSIGGVNTEAFF
TGTGCCAGTAGTATAGGGGGGGTTAACACTGAAGCTTTCTTT
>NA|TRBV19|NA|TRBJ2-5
CASSLGTSPETQYF
TGTGCCAGTAGTTTGGGAACTTCCCCGGAGACCCAGTACTTC
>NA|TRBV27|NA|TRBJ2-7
CASSLLGRSYEQYF
TGTGCCAGCAGTTTATTGGGACGGTCCTACGAGCAGTACTTC